Sequencing of this T cell receptor (beta chain) was carried out in a study of shared clonotypes between healthy human individuals. Study observations and caveats: The study drew on few donors, limiting represented genetic and exposure-history diversity.

On this clone: Its antigen is not known.

Clones were sequenced by immunoSEQ multiplex PCR, and TCRdb holds only the in-frame ones, with some missing. The table shows roughly 2 million clones, with 90% to 95% occurring only once. This CDR3 is 16 amino acids long. Per germline, CDR1 MGHDK and CDR2 SYGVNS. V gave up 2 bases and J gave up 5 bases; unmatched junction bases: 7. The V call is TRBV25-1, the J call TRBJ2-2; 8 bases are a match to TRBD1. Sequenced input: naive CD4+ T cells sorted from blood. The subset was: CD45RA+ positively selected. This sequence was found in a man between 18 and 35 years old in good health. CDR3 sequence: CASSEDRTGRTGELFF. The CDR3 bases are TGTGCCAGCAGTGAAGATAGGACAGGGCGTACCGGGGAGCTGTTTTTT.